This T cell receptor (beta chain) appears in the sequencing data of a study of PD-L1 blockade in urothelial cancer. Study as a whole: Analysis of the blood was performed 3 weeks (second dose) and 6 weeks after treatment start. Blood samples contained a median 141,255 T cells. Findings and limits, study-wide: Lower pretreatment blood TCR clonality, under the median, predicted better survival, researchers reported.

The table came from immunoSEQ multiplex PCR; TCRdb's copy has only in-frame clones and leaves some out. Of just over 20,000 clones listed, almost 90% are singletons. Note on this clone: The antigen remains unidentified.

Germline V gene sequence: CDR1 SGDLS, CDR2 YYNGEE. CDR3 size: 13 residues. V lost 3 bases, J lost 6 bases, and 5 bases stayed unmatched. The sample in question was PBMCs, obtained around atezolizumab (anti-PD-L1) treatment. The V and J genes are TRBV9 and TRBJ2-7; 8 bases match TRBD1. This TCR was recovered from a man over 45 with urothelial cancer. Here the CDR3 DNA reads TGTGCCAGCAGCGCAGGACAGGGCCCCGAGCAGTACTTC. As protein: CASSAGQGPEQYF. Full variable domain (missing parts from reference TRBV9 and TRBJ2-7): DSGVTQTPKHLITATGQRVTLRCSPRSGDLSVYWYQQSLDQGLQFLIQYYNGEERAKGNILERFSAQQFPDLHSELNLSSLELGDSALYFCASSAGQGPEQYFGPGTRLTVT.